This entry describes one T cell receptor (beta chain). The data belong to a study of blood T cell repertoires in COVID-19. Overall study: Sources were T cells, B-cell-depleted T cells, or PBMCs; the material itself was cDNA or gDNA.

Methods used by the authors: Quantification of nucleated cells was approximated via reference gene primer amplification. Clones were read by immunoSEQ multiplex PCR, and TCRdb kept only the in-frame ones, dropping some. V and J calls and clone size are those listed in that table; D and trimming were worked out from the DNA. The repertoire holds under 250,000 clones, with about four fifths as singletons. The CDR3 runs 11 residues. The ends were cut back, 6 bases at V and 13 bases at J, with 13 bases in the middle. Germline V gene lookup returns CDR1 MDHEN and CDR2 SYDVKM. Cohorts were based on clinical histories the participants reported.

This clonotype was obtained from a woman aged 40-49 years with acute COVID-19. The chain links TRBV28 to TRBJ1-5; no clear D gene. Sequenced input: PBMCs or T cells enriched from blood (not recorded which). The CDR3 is CASSYAEGQHF. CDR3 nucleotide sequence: TGTGCCAGCAGCTATGCAGAGGGACAGCATTTT.